These 25 T cell receptor beta chains came from one sample sequenced in a study of shared T cell receptors in the human thymus. The table came from immunoSEQ multiplex PCR; TCRdb's copy has only in-frame clones and leaves some out. The sample records hundreds of thousands of clones, 80% to 90% being singletons. These data also featured in a second study, about human thymus T cells.

Sequencing was carried out using thymocytes. These receptors were collected from a boy under three years old with a congenital heart defect.

The chain couples TRBV29-1 to TRBJ2-1, with 14 bases identical to TRBD2. With 4 bases clipped from V and 5 bases from J, the junction kept 7 bases outside the gene matches. Germline V gene sequence: CDR1 SQVTM, CDR2 ANQGSEA. The CDR3 has 16 residues. The CDR3 sequence: CSVGGLGLAGDNEQFF. The CDR3 DNA sequence: TGCAGCGTTGGCGGGCTGGGACTAGCGGGGGACAATGAGCAGTTCTTC.

The CDR3 spells CASSPVAGVLDTQYF. The CDR3 nucleotides are TGCGCCAGCAGCCCCGTAGCGGGGGTTTTAGATACGCAGTATTTT. This chain uses TRBV4-3 with TRBJ2-3, with 9 bases that match TRBD2. Germline V lookup: CDR1 LGHNA, CDR2 YSLEER. This CDR3 has 15 amino acids. Losses at the gene ends were 4 bases for V and 5 bases for J; bases not matched to a gene: 7.

The chain couples TRBV5-6 to TRBJ1-5, with D tentatively TRBD1 (6 bases). This CDR3 comprises 17 residues. Trimming shortened V by 4 bases and J by 6 bases, and 23 bases separated the two germline ends. Germline V gives CDR1 SGHDT, CDR2 YYEEEE. CDR3: CASSKNRTDKQGQPQHF. CDR3 bases: TGTGCCAGCAGCAAAAATAGGACAGACAAGCAAGGTCAGCCCCAGCATTTT.

The genes are TRBV10-2 and TRBJ1-2; 12 bases line up with TRBD1. The CDR3 has 18 amino acids. V gave up 8 bases and J gave up 2 bases; unmatched junction bases: 15. Germline loops: CDR1 WSHSY, CDR2 SAAADI. CDR3 coding DNA: TGCGCCAGCTGGACCCGACGGGACAGGGGGCATAGGAACTATGGCTACACCTTC. Encoded protein: CASWTRRDRGHRNYGYTF.

V is TRBV5-5 and J is TRBJ2-3; D gene ambiguous. V was pared by 7 bases and J by 2 bases, with 14 bases between. The CDR3 has 14 residues. Germline V lookup: CDR1 SGHKS, CDR2 YYEKEE (reference sequence). This chain's CDR3 is CASSGRWATDTQYF. The CDR3 DNA follows: TGTGCCAGCTCCGGCCGTTGGGCCACAGATACGCAGTATTTT.

The table lists this clone with a count of one. The rearrangement uses TRBV27 and TRBJ2-1, with D possibly being TRBD1 (6 bases). V was shortened by 0 bases and J by 8 bases, with 11 bases between the two germline ends. The CDR3 runs 14 residues. CDR1 and CDR2 from the germline V gene are MNHEY and SMNVEV (reference sequence). The CDR3 DNA sequence: TGTGCCAGCAGTTTATCACAGGGTTTCGATGAGCAGTTCTTC. Its protein product is CASSLSQGFDEQFF.

The chain has TRBV5-5 and TRBJ1-4; no definite D call. The V and J ends lost 4 bases and 0 bases respectively, with 16 bases between them. In germline, CDR1 is SGHKS, CDR2 YYEKEE (reference sequence). CDR3 length: 17 residues. In nucleotides, the CDR3 is TGTGCCAGCAGCAACGAGCATCCCCCCTCAACTAATGAAAAACTGTTTTTT. Its protein is CASSNEHPPSTNEKLFF.

The chain links TRBV25-1 to TRBJ2-7; D ambiguous. The CDR3 consists of 12 residues. Germline V gene data show CDR1 as MGHDK and CDR2 as SYGVNS. V was clipped by 7 bases and J by 5 bases, with 12 bases between them. The CDR3, as DNA: TGTGCCAGCACAGTGGTAGAGGACGAGCAGTACTTC. Translated: CASTVVEDEQYF.

This chain connects TRBV2 to TRBJ2-1; the D gene is possibly TRBD2 (6 bases). The CDR3 contains 13 residues. Trimming stripped 4 bases from V and 5 bases from J, with 9 bases between. Germline-derived CDR1 and CDR2 are SNHLY and FYNNEI. The CDR3 protein is CASSGWRDNEQFF. The CDR3 DNA follows: TGTGCCAGCAGTGGTTGGAGGGACAATGAGCAGTTCTTC.

The chain is built from TRBV11-2 and TRBJ2-2; D remains ambiguous. Trimming cost V 2 bases and J 1 base, with 5 bases left between them. Germline V gives CDR1 SGHAT, CDR2 FQNNGV. This CDR3 contains 14 residues. This CDR3 is CASSLSRNTGELFF. The CDR3 DNA sequence: TGTGCCAGCAGCTTATCCAGGAACACCGGGGAGCTGTTTTTT.

CDR3: CASRDIRENTEAFF. In DNA form, the CDR3 reads TGTGCCAGCAGAGATATCAGGGAGAACACTGAAGCTTTCTTT. The J gene is TRBJ1-1, the V gene TRBV16; D perhaps matches TRBD1 (5 bases). The CDR3 is 14 amino acids. V lost 6 bases and J 1 base, leaving 12 bases between the germline ends. The germline V gene encodes CDR1 KGHSY and CDR2 FQNENV.

CDR3 sequence (DNA): TGCGCCAGCAGCCACCCGACAGGGGCTTCCTATGGCTACACCTTC. Translating it yields CASSHPTGASYGYTF. This chain connects TRBV5-1 to TRBJ1-2; 8 bases are shared with TRBD1. Germline values: CDR1 SGHRS, CDR2 YFSETQ. Germline trimming cut 4 bases from V and 4 bases from J; bases unmatched to any gene: 9. The CDR3 contains 15 residues.

V and J are TRBV11-1 and TRBJ1-1, with 7 bases matching TRBD1. This CDR3 spans 13 amino acids. The J segment lost 10 bases and the V segment lost 4 bases, leaving 9 bases of the junction unmatched. CDR1 SGHAT and CDR2 FQDESV come from the germline V gene (reference sequence). Here the CDR3 DNA reads TGTGCCAGCAGCTCAGACAGGGAGCGGTCAGCTTTCTTT. Protein sequence: CASSSDRERSAFF.

This clone was picked up a small number of times. The chain recombines TRBV4-3 with TRBJ1-2, with D hard to call. CDR3 length: 14 residues. V lost 0 bases, J lost 8 bases, and 13 bases lay in between. Germline assignment: CDR1 LGHNA and CDR2 YSLEER. This chain's CDR3 is CASSQEGPEEGYTF. In DNA form, the CDR3 reads TGCGCCAGCAGCCAAGAAGGCCCGGAGGAGGGCTACACCTTC.

The rearrangement links TRBV28 to TRBJ1-5, with 9 bases identical to TRBD1. The CDR3 covers 17 residues. Germline lookup yields CDR1 MDHEN and CDR2 SYDVKM. Trimming took 5 bases from V and 3 from J; bases not matched to a gene: 11. CDR3 region: CASSLYRDRVNNQPQHF. The CDR3 bases are TGTGCCAGCAGTCTATACCGGGACAGGGTCAACAATCAGCCCCAGCATTTT.

The V gene is TRBV5-6, the J gene TRBJ2-2; 11 positions agree with TRBD1. Germline V gene sequence: CDR1 SGHDT, CDR2 YYEEEE. CDR3 length: 16 residues. V dropped 2 bases and J dropped 7; count of bases not matched to a gene: 7. The CDR3 nucleotides read TGTGCCAGCAGCTTCCTGGACAGGGGGCTAATCGGGGAGCTGTTTTTT. Translation gives CASSFLDRGLIGELFF.

The rearrangement links TRBV6-1 to TRBJ1-1; D may be TRBD1 (5 bases). The germline CDR1 and CDR2 sequences are MNHNS and SASEGT. V gave up 2 bases and J gave up 8 bases, with 18 bases separating them. This CDR3 comprises 15 residues. CDR3 in amino acids: CASSESMSGLQEAFF. DNA of the CDR3: TGTGCCAGCAGTGAATCAATGTCGGGACTACAAGAAGCTTTCTTT.

The chain carries TRBV19 and TRBJ2-5; D remains ambiguous. The length of the CDR3 is 14 residues. The V gene lost 3 bases and the J gene lost 5 bases, with 13 bases spanning the gap. Germline V gene sequence: CDR1 LNHDA, CDR2 SQIVND (reference sequence). CDR3 in amino acids: CASSIKARGETQYF. CDR3 bases: TGTGCCAGTAGTATTAAAGCCCGAGGTGAGACCCAGTACTTC.

This clone was seen a single time. This chain joins TRBV29-1 and TRBJ2-4; 7 nucleotides agree with TRBD1. The CDR3 consists of 20 residues. Germline V lookup: CDR1 SQVTM, CDR2 ANQGSEA. Losses at the gene ends were 0 bases for V and 0 bases for J; bases not matched to a gene: 17. CDR3 loop: CSVEDGLRGPTPLAKNIQYF. The CDR3 DNA reads as TGCAGCGTTGAAGATGGGTTGAGGGGGCCAACACCCTTAGCCAAAAACATTCAGTACTTC.

The chain employs TRBV12-5 and TRBJ2-7; 9 positions match TRBD2. The CDR3 is 22 amino acids. Per the germline V gene, CDR1 is LGHNT and CDR2 is FRNRAP. V shed 6 bases and J 5 bases; nucleotides not matched to a gene: 32. CDR3 nucleotides: TGTGCTAGTGGCTCTAAACCCGACCGGGACATAGTCCTTAGCGGGAGTGTCGACGAGCAGTACTTC. Residues: CASGSKPDRDIVLSGSVDEQYF.

The chain combines TRBV30 with TRBJ2-7; 10 bases are a match to TRBD1. With 3 bases clipped from V and 5 bases from J, the junction kept 10 bases outside the gene matches. The germline CDR1 and CDR2 sequences are GTSNPN and SVGIG (reference sequence). This CDR3 is built from 15 residues. CDR3 sequence: CAWRHATGGMDEQYF. CDR3 in DNA: TGTGCCTGGAGGCATGCGACAGGGGGCATGGACGAGCAGTACTTC.

The rearrangement links TRBV19 to TRBJ2-7, with 7 bases that match TRBD1. Germline trimming cut 4 bases from V and 3 bases from J; bases unmatched to any gene: 3. This CDR3 has 13 amino acids. Germline V gene lookup returns CDR1 LNHDA and CDR2 SQIVND (reference sequence). This CDR3 is CASSTGTDYEQYF. The CDR3 nucleotides are TGTGCCAGTAGTACTGGGACAGACTACGAGCAGTACTTC.

This rearrangement joins TRBV6-5 to TRBJ1-2; D is perhaps TRBD1 (6 bases). V was clipped by 6 bases and J by 0 bases, with 14 bases between them. The CDR3 is made up of 15 amino acids. CDR1 MNHEY and CDR2 SVGAGI come from the germline V gene. The CDR3 here is CASRHTRGPNYGYTF. In DNA form, the CDR3 reads TGTGCCAGCAGGCATACCAGGGGCCCTAACTATGGCTACACCTTC.

This chain joins TRBV6-6 and TRBJ2-7; D is ambiguous. Between the trimmed V and J ends, which lost 5 bases and 4 bases, there was a span of 9 bases. Germline values: CDR1 MNHNY, CDR2 SVGAGI (reference sequence). The CDR3 has 12 amino acids. CDR3 amino acids: CASSPSPYEQYF. As DNA, the CDR3 is TGTGCCAGCAGTCCCTCCCCTTACGAGCAGTACTTC.

V usage is TRBV28 and J usage is TRBJ1-1; 10 bases fit TRBD1. Germline CDR1 reads MDHEN; CDR2 reads SYDVKM. V lost 4 bases, J lost 4 bases, and 6 bases stayed unmatched. The CDR3 is made up of 15 amino acids. CDR3 nucleotide sequence: TGTGCCAGCAGTTCGACGACAGGGGGCACCACTGAAGCTTTCTTT. It yields the protein CASSSTTGGTTEAFF.